The rows below give T cell receptor beta chains drawn from one sample of a study of OX40 agonist ivuxolimab in advanced cancers. Measured with immunoSEQ multiplex PCR; TCRdb has only the in-frame clones, and not every one. The sample shows over 60,000 clones, 87% of them seen only once. This specimen was CD4+ or CD8+ T cells sorted from blood, taken in a trial of the OX40 agonist ivuxolimab. These receptors all stem from an adult with an advanced solid tumor such as melanoma, head and neck, liver or kidney cancer. Both conserved end residues are part of each CDR3. Fields, in order: clone size, V gene, D gene, J gene, CDR3 protein, CDR3 DNA. The D gene is left open where the match is weak. Clone size, where shown, is once, few, many, or a class for clones that have expanded.

size: .
V: TRBV21-1
D: .
J: TRBJ2-7
CDR3: CASSNLSTESYEQYF
DNA: TGTGCCAGCAGCAACCTTTCAACAGAGTCCTACGAGCAGTACTTC

size: .
V: TRBV19
D: TRBD1
J: TRBJ1-1
CDR3: CASSMTGLNTEAFF
DNA: TGTGCCAGTAGTATGACAGGGTTGAACACTGAAGCTTTCTTT

size: once
V: TRBV28
D: .
J: TRBJ1-1
CDR3: CASSLLSPNTEAFF
DNA: TGTGCCAGCAGTTTATTGTCCCCGAACACTGAAGCTTTCTTT

size: once
V: TRBV30
D: .
J: TRBJ1-6
CDR3: CAWSVGRGYNSPLHF
DNA: TGTGCCTGGAGTGTAGGCAGGGGATACAATTCACCCCTCCACTTT

size: .
V: TRBV9
D: .
J: TRBJ1-3
CDR3: CASSATVGRGNTIYF
DNA: TGTGCCAGCAGCGCCACAGTAGGAAGGGGAAACACCATATATTTT

size: .
V: TRBV10-3
D: .
J: TRBJ1-5
CDR3: CAISERGADQPQHF
DNA: TGTGCCATCAGTGAACGGGGGGCAGATCAGCCCCAGCATTTT

size: .
V: TRBV9
D: .
J: TRBJ1-5
CDR3: CASSGDLNQPQHF
DNA: TGTGCCAGCAGCGGAGATCTCAATCAGCCCCAGCATTTT

size: .
V: TRBV7-2
D: .
J: TRBJ1-5
CDR3: CASTRDSNQPQHF
DNA: TGTGCCAGCACCAGGGACAGCAATCAGCCCCAGCATTTT

size: .
V: TRBV9
D: TRBD2
J: TRBJ2-2
CDR3: CASSPQGVLAGPGTGELFF
DNA: TGTGCCAGCAGCCCCCAGGGGGTACTAGCGGGGCCGGGAACCGGGGAGCTGTTTTTT

size: .
V: TRBV29-1
D: .
J: TRBJ2-1
CDR3: CSVKPVSSYNEQFF
DNA: TGCAGCGTTAAGCCGGTAAGCTCCTACAATGAGCAGTTCTTC